A selection of T cell receptor beta chains follows, all from one sample in a study of Ad26.COV2.S vaccination and SARS-CoV-2 variants. Sequencing was performed with immunoSEQ multiplex PCR; in TCRdb, only in-frame clones are kept and a portion is missing. This table holds more than 250,000 clones, around 87% found once. Sequencing was performed on peripheral blood, taken in a trial of Ad26.COV2.S vaccine versus placebo. The receptors were sampled from a person between 18 and 65 years old who received the Ad26.COV2.S COVID-19 vaccine or a placebo. The CDR3 runs from the conserved cysteine through the conserved F or W. D genes are given only for firm matches. For some rows the clone size is stated as once, few or many, or as a class when expanded; others skip it.

clone_size,v_call,j_call,d_call,cdr3_aa,cdr3_nt
.,TRBV7-8,TRBJ1-2,TRBD1,CASSQRGQNYGYTF,TGTGCCAGCAGTCAAAGGGGACAGAACTATGGCTACACCTTC
.,TRBV28,TRBJ2-1,TRBD2,CASSFSQRGKNEQFF,TGTGCCAGCAGTTTCTCCCAGCGGGGTAAAAATGAGCAGTTCTTC
.,TRBV7-8,TRBJ1-3,.,CASSPIGTTGGNTIYF,TGTGCCAGCAGTCCTATCGGGACAACTGGAGGAAACACCATATATTTT
.,TRBV6-5,TRBJ1-2,TRBD1,CASSYAGTGYGYTF,TGTGCCAGCAGTTACGCCGGGACAGGTTATGGCTACACCTTC
.,TRBV25-1,TRBJ1-1,.,CASSEYEGLDTEAFF,TGTGCCAGCAGTGAATATGAGGGGTTGGACACTGAAGCTTTCTTT
few,TRBV7-9,TRBJ1-4,TRBD1,CASSPRPGGREKLFF,TGTGCCAGCAGCCCCCGGCCAGGGGGGCGAGAAAAACTGTTTTTT
.,TRBV5-6,TRBJ2-2,.,CASSPLGLSFTGELFF,TGTGCCAGCAGCCCCCTCGGGCTAAGTTTCACCGGGGAGCTGTTTTTT
.,TRBV7-3,TRBJ2-5,.,CASSLRGVAGAETQYF,TGTGCCAGCAGCTTAAGGGGAGTGGCGGGGGCGGAGACCCAGTACTTC
.,TRBV6-2/TRBV6-3,TRBJ1-4,.,CASCRGATNEKLFF,TGTGCCAGCTGCCGGGGTGCAACTAATGAAAAACTGTTTTTT
.,TRBV6-5,TRBJ1-5,.,CASRPLGGSNQPQHF,TGTGCCAGCAGACCCCTCGGGGGAAGCAATCAGCCCCAGCATTTT
.,TRBV19,TRBJ1-3,.,CASSSGGRGRNTIYF,TGTGCCAGTAGTTCTGGCGGGAGAGGGAGAAACACCATATATTTT
.,TRBV10-3,TRBJ2-7,.,CAISGEAYEQYF,TGTGCCATCAGTGGCGAGGCCTACGAGCAGTACTTC
.,TRBV5-6,TRBJ1-1,TRBD1,CASSSYRGLYTEAFF,TGTGCCAGCAGCTCTTACAGGGGCCTTTACACTGAAGCTTTCTTT
.,TRBV5-1,TRBJ1-2,.,CASSLARPPRDGYTF,TGCGCCAGCAGCTTGGCCAGGCCACCCCGGGATGGCTACACCTTC
.,TRBV3-1/TRBV3-2,TRBJ2-7,TRBD1,CASSQDLARTGITYEQYF,TGTGCCAGCAGCCAAGATCTCGCTAGGACAGGGATAACCTACGAGCAGTACTTC
.,TRBV6-5,TRBJ1-6,TRBD1,CASRTGSGSSPLHF,TGTGCCAGCAGGACAGGGTCGGGAAGTTCACCCCTCCACTTT
.,TRBV20-1,TRBJ1-2,.,CSARDMGGYTF,TGCAGTGCTAGGGACATGGGGGGCTACACCTTC
.,TRBV4-2,TRBJ1-1,.,CASSHGRLAEAFF,TGTGCCAGCAGCCATGGACGGTTAGCTGAAGCTTTCTTT
.,TRBV24-1,TRBJ1-1,TRBD1,CATSVRTGGAEAFF,TGTGCCACCAGTGTTAGGACAGGGGGAGCTGAAGCTTTCTTT
.,TRBV10-3,TRBJ2-1,TRBD2,CAISDTSGGLNEQFF,TGTGCCATCAGTGACACTAGCGGGGGGCTCAATGAGCAGTTCTTC
.,TRBV7-2,TRBJ1-6,TRBD1,CASSLEDRASYNSPLHF,TGTGCCAGCAGCTTAGAGGACAGGGCATCCTATAATTCACCCCTCCACTTT
.,TRBV7-6,TRBJ1-5,TRBD1,CASSLTPGTVDSNQPQHF,TGTGCCAGCAGCCTAACCCCCGGGACAGTCGATAGCAATCAGCCCCAGCATTTT
.,TRBV3-1/TRBV3-2,TRBJ2-1,TRBD2,CASSLRTSGGANEQFF,TGTGCCAGCAGCCTTCGGACTAGCGGGGGGGCAAATGAGCAGTTCTTC
.,TRBV5-1,TRBJ1-4,TRBD1,CASGVTGVSSEKLFF,TGCGCCAGCGGGGTAACAGGGGTTTCGAGTGAAAAACTGTTTTTT
.,TRBV2,TRBJ1-1,TRBD1,CASSYDRGSTEAFF,TGTGCCAGCAGTTACGACAGGGGCAGCACTGAAGCTTTCTTT
once,TRBV6-4,TRBJ2-1,.,CASSVVLGYNEQFF,TGTGCCAGCAGTGTTGTACTAGGCTACAATGAGCAGTTCTTC
.,TRBV27,TRBJ2-7,TRBD1,CASSPRGQGAYEQYF,TGTGCCAGCAGTCCTCGGGGACAGGGGGCCTACGAGCAGTACTTC
.,TRBV21-1,TRBJ2-7,.,CASSKALRVITYEQYF,TGTGCCAGCAGCAAAGCGCTCAGGGTTATCACCTACGAGCAGTACTTC
.,TRBV19,TRBJ1-5,.,CASSIEREISNQPQHF,TGTGCCAGTAGTATCGAGAGGGAGATTAGCAATCAGCCCCAGCATTTT
.,TRBV9,TRBJ2-3,.,CASSVSGRGGPDTQYF,TGTGCCAGCAGCGTAAGTGGCAGGGGTGGCCCAGATACGCAGTATTTT
.,TRBV2,TRBJ1-2,TRBD1,CASSSNRGEGYTF,TGTGCCAGCAGCTCCAACAGGGGCGAGGGCTACACCTTC